This entry features one TCR beta chain sequence. These data are taken from a study of shared clonotypes between healthy human individuals. Across the study: Donors consisted of two women and a few men between 18 and 49. Donors had three CD4 naive, three CD4 memory, two CD8 naive and one CD8 memory plate apiece.

At the deep level, the assay was run. Replicate PCRs from sorted subsets contained approximately 190 ng DNA, which is 29,000 or so T cell genomes. TCRdb keeps only in-frame clones here, not all; method: immunoSEQ multiplex PCR. The table includes 2 million to 3 million clones, over 85% detected once. The germline gives CDR1 SGHNT, CDR2 YYREEE (reference sequence). Trimming removed 2 bases from V and 2 bases from J, with 6 bases in between. This CDR3 contains 13 residues. This TCR was sampled from a man in his late teens or twenties in good health. This sequence joins TRBV5-4 and TRBJ2-3, with no clear D. Input material: naive CD4+ T cells sorted from blood. Specified subset: CD45RA+ positively selected. The CDR3 sequence: CASSLPHTDTQYF. The CDR3 bases are TGTGCCAGCAGCTTACCCCACACAGATACGCAGTATTTT.